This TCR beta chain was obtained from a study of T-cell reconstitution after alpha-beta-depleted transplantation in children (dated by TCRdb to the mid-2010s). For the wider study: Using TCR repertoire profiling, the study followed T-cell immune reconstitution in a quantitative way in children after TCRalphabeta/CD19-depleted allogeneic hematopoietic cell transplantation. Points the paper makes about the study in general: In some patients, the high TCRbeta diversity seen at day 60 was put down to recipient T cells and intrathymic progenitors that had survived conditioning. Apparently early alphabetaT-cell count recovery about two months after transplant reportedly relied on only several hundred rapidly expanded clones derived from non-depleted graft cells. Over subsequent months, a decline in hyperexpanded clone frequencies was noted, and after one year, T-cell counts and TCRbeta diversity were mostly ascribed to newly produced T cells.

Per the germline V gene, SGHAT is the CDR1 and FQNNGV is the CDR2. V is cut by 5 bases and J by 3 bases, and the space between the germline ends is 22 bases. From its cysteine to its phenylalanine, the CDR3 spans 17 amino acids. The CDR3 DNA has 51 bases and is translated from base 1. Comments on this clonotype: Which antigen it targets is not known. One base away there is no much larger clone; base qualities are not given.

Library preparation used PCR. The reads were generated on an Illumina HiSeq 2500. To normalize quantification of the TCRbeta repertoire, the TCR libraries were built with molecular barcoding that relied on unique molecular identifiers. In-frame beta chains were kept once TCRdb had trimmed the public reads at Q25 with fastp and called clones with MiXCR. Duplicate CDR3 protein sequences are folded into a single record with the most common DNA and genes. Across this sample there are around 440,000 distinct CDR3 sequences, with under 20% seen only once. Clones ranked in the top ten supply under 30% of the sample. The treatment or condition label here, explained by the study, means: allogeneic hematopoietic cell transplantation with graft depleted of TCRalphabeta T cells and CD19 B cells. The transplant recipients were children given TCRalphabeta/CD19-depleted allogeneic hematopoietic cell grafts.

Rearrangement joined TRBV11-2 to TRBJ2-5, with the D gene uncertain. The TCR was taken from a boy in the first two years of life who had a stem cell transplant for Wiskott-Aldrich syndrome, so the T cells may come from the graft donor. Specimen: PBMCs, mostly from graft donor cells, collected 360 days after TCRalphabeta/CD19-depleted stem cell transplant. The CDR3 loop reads CASSPLRAAASKETQYF. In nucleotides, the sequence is TGTGCCAGCAGCCCGCTTAGGGCCGCAGCCTCAAAAGAGACCCAGTACTTC.